The TCR beta chain under discussion was sequenced for a study of shared clonotypes between healthy human individuals. The repertoire was sequenced with immunoSEQ multiplex PCR; TCRdb's copy has only in-frame clones and lacks some. There are more than 200,000 clones in the sample; approximately 65% occur only once, and approximately 12% lies in the top ten. Donors were Caucasian adults residing in Nashville, Tennessee, USA. Trimming took 7 bases from V and 2 from J, leaving 18 bases between them. From germline, CDR1 is SNHLY and CDR2 FYNNEI. The CDR3 length is 17 residues. The specimen sequenced was memory CD4+ T cells sorted from blood. The subset is: CD45RA-negative fraction. This sequence was found in a man younger than 40 in good health. V is TRBV2 and J is TRBJ2-6; TRBD1 might be the D (7 bases). CDR3 residues: CASTPETGTAGANVLTF. Written as DNA, the CDR3 is TGTGCCAGCACTCCAGAGACAGGGACTGCTGGGGCCAACGTCCTGACTTTC.